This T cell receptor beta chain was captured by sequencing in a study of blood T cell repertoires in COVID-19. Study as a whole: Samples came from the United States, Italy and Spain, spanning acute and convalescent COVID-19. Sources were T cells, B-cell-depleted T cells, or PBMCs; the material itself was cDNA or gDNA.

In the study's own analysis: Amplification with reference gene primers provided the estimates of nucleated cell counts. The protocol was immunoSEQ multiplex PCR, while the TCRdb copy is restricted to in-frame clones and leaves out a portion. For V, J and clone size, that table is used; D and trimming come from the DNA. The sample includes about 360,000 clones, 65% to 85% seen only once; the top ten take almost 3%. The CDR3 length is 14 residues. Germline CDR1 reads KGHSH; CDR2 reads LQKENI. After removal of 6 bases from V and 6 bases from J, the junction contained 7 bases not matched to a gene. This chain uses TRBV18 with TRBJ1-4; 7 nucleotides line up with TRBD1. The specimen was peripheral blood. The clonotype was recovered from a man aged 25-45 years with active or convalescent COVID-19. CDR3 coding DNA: TGTGCCAGCTCCCCCCGGGACAGTGATGAAAAACTGTTTTTT. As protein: CASSPRDSDEKLFF.